Below are 18 T cell receptor beta chains sequenced from a single sample in a study of blood T cells in healthy people across ages. Using a J-beta primer mix together with a sample-barcoded 5' primer, a second PCR was run for roughly 6 to 12 cycles. MiXCR, run by TCRdb on the 5' RACE reads, gives a single entry per CDR3 protein. The repertoire consists of hundreds of thousands of distinct CDR3 sequences, with roughly 32% occurring once and the leading ten covering 15% to 17%. Input material: blood. The receptor set was obtained from a woman aged 80 or over in good health.

The chain recombines TRBV12-3 or TRBV12-4 with TRBJ2-7; the D gene is possibly TRBD1 (6 bases). V was clipped by 6 bases and J by 3 bases, with 18 bases between them. The CDR3 runs 15 residues. CDR3 sequence: CASRSRTVGLYEQYF. The CDR3 DNA follows: TGTGCCAGCAGATCAAGGACAGTAGGCCTCTACGAGCAGTACTTC.

This clonotype was counted many times. The chain employs TRBV5-8 and TRBJ2-5; D perhaps matches TRBD1 (6 bases). This CDR3 is built from 15 residues. V was cut by 0 bases and J by 5 bases, with 14 bases left in between. CDR1 is SGHTS and CDR2 is YDEGEE in the germline V gene. The CDR3 DNA follows: TGTGCCAGCAGCTTGGAATTCAGGGGAGAGGAGACCCAGTACTTC. It translates to CASSLEFRGEETQYF.

A word on this clonotype: Since a much larger clone is just one base distant, this may be a read error. This chain connects TRBV27 to TRBJ2-5, with D possibly TRBD2 on 5 matching bases. Germline V gene data show CDR1 as MNHEY and CDR2 as SMNVEV (reference sequence). This CDR3 spans 12 amino acids. This CDR3 reads CVSRRGQETQYF. The CDR3 nucleotides are TGTGTCAGCAGACGGGGCCAAGAGACCCAGTACTTC.

The table lists this clonotype with a few counts. The chain carries TRBV30 and TRBJ2-2; D perhaps matches TRBD1 (6 bases). In germline, CDR1 is GTSNPN, CDR2 SVGIG (reference sequence). Trimming pared 4 bases from V and 3 bases from J, leaving 9 bases between. The CDR3 extends over 13 amino acids. The CDR3 coding sequence is TGTGCCTGGAACAGGGTAGACACCGGGGAGCTGTTTTTT. This encodes CAWNRVDTGELFF. The full variable domain, completed using reference TRBV30 and TRBJ2-2, is SQTIHQWPATLVQPVGSPLSLECTVEGTSNPNLYWYRQAAGRGLQLLFYSVGIGQISSEVPQNLSASRPQDRQFILSSKKLLLSDSGFYLCAWNRVDTGELFFGEGSRLTVL.

The rearrangement links TRBV6-1 to TRBJ1-1; D gene ambiguous. The V and J ends lost 2 bases and 5 bases respectively, with 9 bases between them. This CDR3 is built from 13 residues. Germline assignment: CDR1 MNHNS and CDR2 SASEGT. CDR3 residues: CASSELGRTEAFF. The CDR3 DNA is TGTGCCAGCAGTGAACTGGGGAGGACTGAAGCTTTCTTT.

This clonotype has only one observation. The chain carries TRBV5-1 and TRBJ1-5, with 7 bases matching TRBD1. Trimming removed 2 bases from V and 6 bases from J; junction bases left unmatched: 8. In germline, CDR1 is SGHRS, CDR2 YFSETQ. The CDR3 spans 15 residues. In DNA, the CDR3 is TGCGCCAGCAGCTTAACAGGGGAAGGTTTTCAGCCCCAGCATTTT. Translating gives CASSLTGEGFQPQHF.

The chain recombines TRBV7-9 with TRBJ2-1; maybe TRBD2 (6 bases). Germline-derived CDR1 and CDR2 are SEHNR and FQNEAQ (reference sequence). This CDR3 comprises 17 residues. Trimming left V 5 bases short and J 5 bases short, with 22 bases between. The CDR3 DNA reads as TGTGCCAGCAGCCGATCGCGCGGGACTGGAGGCCACAATGAGCAGTTCTTC. This codes for CASSRSRGTGGHNEQFF.

The rearrangement links TRBV28 to TRBJ2-4; tentative D call: TRBD2 (6 bases). Judging by the DNA end, TRBJ2-5 fits better; the J call may be wrong. CDR1 is MDHEN, CDR2 SYDVKM, per germline. CDR3 length equals 15 residues. CDR3 protein: CASSVAEGFEETQYF. The CDR3 nucleotides are TGTGCCAGCAGTGTAGCGGAGGGTTTTGAAGAGACCCAGTACTTC.

This clonotype occurred a few times. The chain joins TRBV11-2 to TRBJ2-3; D ambiguous. CDR1 and CDR2 from the germline V gene are SGHAT and FQNNGV. The V end lost 4 bases, the J end lost 2 bases, and 13 bases lay between the germline ends. This CDR3 is built from 15 residues. The CDR3 is CASSSQDPTTDTQYF. The CDR3 nucleotides are TGTGCCAGCAGCTCGCAGGACCCAACCACAGATACGCAGTATTTT.

This clonotype was recorded many times. The CDR3 reads CASSVWTGAPDTQYF. The CDR3, as DNA: TGTGCCAGCAGTGTGTGGACAGGGGCTCCAGATACGCAGTATTTT. The chain recombines TRBV27 with TRBJ2-3; TRBD1 aligns across 9 bases. This CDR3 has 15 residues. CDR1 is MNHEY and CDR2 is SMNVEV in the germline V gene (reference sequence). J lost 4 bases, V lost 5 bases, and 7 bases had no gene match.

Comment on this clonotype: It may be a read error: a sequence one base away is much more abundant. This chain joins TRBV12-3 or TRBV12-4 and TRBJ2-5; D assignment may be TRBD1 or TRBD2 (6 bases each). CDR3 length: 18 amino acids. With 3 bases removed from V and 0 bases from J, the gap between germline ends came to 20 bases. This CDR3 is CASSFRQTGARNQETQYF. CDR3 sequence (DNA): TGTGCCAGCAGTTTTCGACAGACGGGGGCAAGAAACCAAGAGACCCAGTACTTC.

The sample holds many counts of this clonotype. This CDR3 reads CASSAGHGTGWEETQYF. In nucleotides, the CDR3 is TGCGCCAGCAGCGCAGGACACGGGACAGGGTGGGAAGAGACCCAGTACTTC. The rearrangement links TRBV5-1 to TRBJ2-5, with 9 positions matching TRBD1. The V gene's germline CDR1 is SGHRS and CDR2 YFSETQ. V shed 4 bases, J shed 3 bases, and the junction held 13 bases outside the gene matches. This CDR3 has 17 residues.

This clonotype was observed at least ten times. The V and J genes are TRBV30 and TRBJ2-3; D gene uncertain. V lost 1 base and J 5 bases, leaving 4 bases between the germline ends. This CDR3 region has 11 residues. CDR1 and CDR2 (germline): GTSNPN, SVGIG (reference sequence). The CDR3 spells CAWSAVDTQYF. CDR3 coding DNA: TGTGCCTGGAGTGCGGTAGATACGCAGTATTTT.

This clonotype was detected only a few times. This may stem from a read error, because a much larger clone lies one nucleotide away. This chain joins TRBV20-1 and TRBJ2-1, with TRBD2 as a possible D gene (5 bases). Looked up from germline, CDR1 is DFQATT and CDR2 is SNEGSKA (reference sequence). The CDR3 contains 15 residues. In nucleotides, the CDR3 is TGCAGTGCTAGAGATGGCGGGTACAGCTACAATGAGCGGTTCTTC. Translation gives CSARDGGYSYNERFF.

This clonotype was seen a handful of times. V usage is TRBV6-6 and J usage is TRBJ1-3, with D unclear. CDR3 size: 16 residues. V was shortened by 0 bases and J by 0 bases, with 9 bases between the two germline ends. Germline V gene data show CDR1 as MNHNY and CDR2 as SVGAGI (reference sequence). This chain's CDR3 is CASSYSTGDSGNTIYF. CDR3 nucleotides: TGTGCCAGCAGTTACTCGACCGGGGACTCTGGAAACACCATATATTTT.

This clonotype occurred many times. The chain carries TRBV11-2 and TRBJ2-1; D is perhaps TRBD1 (6 bases). Per the germline V gene, CDR1 is SGHAT and CDR2 is FQNNGV. This CDR3 comprises 14 residues. Trimming removed 4 bases from V and 5 bases from J, with 12 bases in between. This chain's CDR3 is CASSSLQGHNEQFF. CDR3 coding DNA: TGTGCCAGCAGCTCTCTCCAGGGGCACAATGAGCAGTTCTTC.

This clonotype has ten or more counts. CDR3 nucleotide sequence: TGCAGTGCTACCAGACAGGTCTTCAGGGGCACAGATACGCAGTATTTT. Translated: CSATRQVFRGTDTQYF. The V and J genes are TRBV20-1 and TRBJ2-3; tentative D call: TRBD1 (6 bases). V shed 4 bases and J shed 1 base, with 18 bases lying between them. Germline assignment: CDR1 DFQATT and CDR2 SNEGSKA (reference sequence). CDR3 size: 16 residues.

This clonotype was seen many times. This chain links TRBV5-1 with TRBJ2-1, with 10 nucleotides matching TRBD1. V lost 2 bases to trimming and J lost 7 bases; unmatched junction nucleotides: 6. The germline CDR1 and CDR2 sequences are SGHRS and YFSETQ. The CDR3 length is 15 residues. The CDR3 sequence: CASSLSGTGVNEQFF. The DNA of the CDR3 is TGCGCCAGCAGCTTATCCGGGACAGGGGTAAATGAGCAGTTCTTC.